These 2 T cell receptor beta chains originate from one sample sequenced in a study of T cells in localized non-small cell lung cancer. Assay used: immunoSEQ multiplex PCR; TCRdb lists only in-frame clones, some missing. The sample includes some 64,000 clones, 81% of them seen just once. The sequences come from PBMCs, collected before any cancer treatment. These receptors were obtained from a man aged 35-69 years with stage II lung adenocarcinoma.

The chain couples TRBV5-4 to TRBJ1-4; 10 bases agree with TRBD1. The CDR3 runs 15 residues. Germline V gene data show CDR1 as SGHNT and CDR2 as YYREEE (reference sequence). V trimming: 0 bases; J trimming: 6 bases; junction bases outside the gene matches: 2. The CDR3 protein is CASSLATGGDEKLFF. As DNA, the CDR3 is TGTGCCAGCAGCTTGGCGACAGGGGGCGATGAAAAACTGTTTTTT. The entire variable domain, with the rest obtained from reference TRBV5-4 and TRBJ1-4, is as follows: ETGVTQSPTHLIKTRGQQVTLRCSSQSGHNTVSWYQQALGQGPQFIFQYYREEENGRGNFPPRFSGLQFPNYSSELNVNALELDDSALYLCASSLATGGDEKLFFGSGTQLSVL.

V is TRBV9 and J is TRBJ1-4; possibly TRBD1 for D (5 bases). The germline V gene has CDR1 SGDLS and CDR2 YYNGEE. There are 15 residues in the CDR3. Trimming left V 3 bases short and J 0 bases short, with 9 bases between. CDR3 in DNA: TGTGCCAGCAGCGGGGACGGTGCAACTAATGAAAAACTGTTTTTT. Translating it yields CASSGDGATNEKLFF.